One and the same sample provided the 31 T cell receptor beta chains below, sequenced in a study of lymphopenia after photon versus proton radiotherapy. TCRdb's table, derived via immunoSEQ multiplex PCR, lists solely in-frame clones and lacks some. The repertoire holds 25,000 to 30,000 clones, with just under 90% as singletons. Sequenced here: peripheral blood, sampled from a patient treated with proton-based radiotherapy. The origin of the receptors is a woman in her sixties with cholangiocarcinoma. Some clones in this sample may be carry-over from other donors' samples.

The CDR3, as DNA: TGCGCCAGCAGCCAAGAATTGAAAACTAGCGGGACCAATGAGCAGTTCTTC. It encodes CASSQELKTSGTNEQFF. The chain joins TRBV4-3 to TRBJ2-1, with 10 nucleotides matching TRBD2. The length of the CDR3 is 17 residues. The V segment lost 0 bases and the J segment 6 bases; nucleotides outside the gene matches: 8. The germline CDR1 and CDR2 sequences are LGHNA and YSLEER.

The chain has TRBV11-2 and TRBJ2-5; 10 bases align to TRBD1. V was clipped by 6 bases and J by 6 bases; unmatched bases: 4. CDR3 length equals 13 residues. Germline CDR1 and CDR2: SGHAT and FQNNGV. CDR3 amino acids: CASSPGQGQTQYF. CDR3 nucleotide sequence: TGTGCCAGCAGTCCGGGACAGGGGCAGACCCAGTACTTC.

The rearrangement links TRBV11-2 to TRBJ1-2; TRBD1 matches 8 bases. CDR1 and CDR2 (germline): SGHAT, FQNNGV. The CDR3 has 13 residues. The V segment lost 4 bases and the J segment 10 bases; nucleotides outside the gene matches: 8. CDR3 coding DNA: TGTGCCAGCAGCTCGGACAGGGCCCTCCTCTACACCTTC. It encodes CASSSDRALLYTF.

The chain employs TRBV10-3 and TRBJ1-1; perhaps TRBD1 as D (5 bases). V was cut by 5 bases and J by 1 base, with 11 bases left in between. Germline V gene sequence: CDR1 ENHRY, CDR2 SYGVKD. The CDR3 length is 14 residues. CDR3: CAISQQVGNTEAFF. The CDR3 DNA is TGTGCCATCAGTCAACAGGTGGGGAACACTGAAGCTTTCTTT.

This chain connects TRBV10-2 to TRBJ2-7; D perhaps matches TRBD1 (5 bases). Trimming took off 0 bases at V and 2 bases at J, with 8 bases between the two ends. The CDR3 extends over 14 amino acids. Per germline, CDR1 WSHSY and CDR2 SAAADI. CDR3 sequence (DNA): TGCGCCAGCAGTGAGTCCCCAGGGCCCTACGAGCAGTACTTC. Translation: CASSESPGPYEQYF.

The chain combines TRBV18 with TRBJ1-1; 7 nucleotides line up with TRBD1. CDR1 and CDR2 from the germline V gene are KGHSH and LQKENI. The J segment lost 1 base and the V segment lost 4 bases, leaving 3 bases of the junction unmatched. The CDR3 has 14 amino acids. For the CDR3, the DNA is TGTGCCAGCTCACTGACAGGGCCGAACACTGAAGCTTTCTTT. This translates into CASSLTGPNTEAFF.

This clone appeared once. This sequence joins TRBV19 and TRBJ1-1; D perhaps matches TRBD1 (6 bases). The CDR3 loop spans 14 amino acids. CDR1 and CDR2 (germline): LNHDA, SQIVND (reference sequence). With 6 bases removed from V and 6 bases from J, the gap between germline ends came to 17 bases. CDR3 sequence (DNA): TGTGCCAGTAGGATTAACCGGGACATCTCTGAAGCTTTCTTT. It encodes CASRINRDISEAFF.

This chain connects TRBV7-8 to TRBJ1-1; D might be TRBD1 (5 bases). The CDR3 runs 14 residues. Trimming took 6 bases from V and 1 from J, leaving 12 bases between them. Germline V gives CDR1 SGHVS, CDR2 FQNEAQ. CDR3: CASRVVGGNTEAFF. Here the CDR3 DNA reads TGTGCCAGCAGGGTCGTTGGGGGGAACACTGAAGCTTTCTTT.

This clone has only one observation. This rearrangement joins TRBV5-1 to TRBJ1-2, with TRBD1 identical over 7 bases. CDR1 is SGHRS, CDR2 YFSETQ, per germline. V lost 3 bases to trimming and J lost 2 bases; unmatched junction nucleotides: 4. The CDR3 length is 14 residues. The CDR3 DNA reads TGCGCCAGCAGCTCTCAGACAGGGAACTATGGCTACACCTTC. This encodes CASSSQTGNYGYTF.

This chain links TRBV5-1 with TRBJ1-1, with D possibly matching TRBD1 (6 bases). CDR3 length: 14 amino acids. Trimming shortened V by 6 bases and J by 5 bases, and 17 bases separated the two germline ends. Germline CDR1 SGHRS, CDR2 YFSETQ. CDR3 DNA: TGCGCCAGCAACAGGGCCGGAGGACGTACTGAAGCTTTCTTT. This sequence encodes CASNRAGGRTEAFF.

The chain employs TRBV9 and TRBJ2-3, with TRBD2 matching 11 bases. The CDR3 is made up of 17 amino acids. Per germline, CDR1 SGDLS and CDR2 YYNGEE. With 0 bases clipped from V and 3 bases from J, the junction kept 6 bases outside the gene matches. The CDR3 DNA follows: TGTGCCAGCAGCGTAGGGCTAGCGGGAGGTCTTACAGATACGCAGTATTTT. It specifies CASSVGLAGGLTDTQYF.

This clone has just a few counts. The genes are TRBV5-6 and TRBJ2-1; D is perhaps TRBD1 or TRBD2 (5 bases each). The V end was cut by 2 bases, the J end by 6 bases, with 12 bases between. The CDR3 runs to 14 residues. The germline V gene has CDR1 SGHDT and CDR2 YYEEEE. The CDR3 is CASSFGRGRNEQFF. CDR3 sequence (DNA): TGTGCCAGCAGCTTCGGACGGGGACGCAATGAGCAGTTCTTC.

The chain combines TRBV2 with TRBJ1-6; TRBD1 aligns across 8 bases. This CDR3 is 14 amino acids long. V trimming: 6 bases; J trimming: 7 bases; junction bases outside the gene matches: 5. The germline CDR1 and CDR2 sequences are SNHLY and FYNNEI. The CDR3 DNA is TGTGCCAGCAGCGGGGGACAGGCGAATTCACCCCTCCACTTT. It yields the protein CASSGGQANSPLHF.

This rearrangement joins TRBV5-1 to TRBJ2-2; D possibly corresponds to TRBD1 (6 bases). The CDR3 has 15 residues. V dropped 3 bases and J dropped 1 base, with 10 bases sitting between them. The germline V gene has CDR1 SGHRS and CDR2 YFSETQ. CDR3 DNA: TGCGCCAGCAGCTACCCGACAGGGAACACCGGGGAGCTGTTTTTT. This gives the protein CASSYPTGNTGELFF.

This chain uses TRBV5-1 with TRBJ1-2; no firm D call. CDR3 length equals 16 residues. V lost 0 bases, J lost 4 bases, and 16 bases lay in between. Germline CDR1 reads SGHRS; CDR2 reads YFSETQ. The CDR3 region has the DNA TGCGCCAGCAGCTTGGCAGACATGGAGTCCTCCTATGGCTACACCTTC. Its translation: CASSLADMESSYGYTF.

V and J are TRBV18 and TRBJ2-2; D perhaps matches TRBD1 (6 bases). This CDR3 spans 14 amino acids. The germline CDR1 and CDR2 sequences are KGHSH and LQKENI. Trimming took off 1 base at V and 4 bases at J, with 7 bases between the two ends. CDR3 in amino acids: CASSPLDSTGELFF. CDR3 bases: TGTGCCAGCTCACCACTGGACAGCACCGGGGAGCTGTTTTTT. The entire variable domain, with the rest obtained from reference TRBV18 and TRBJ2-2, is as follows: NAGVMQNPRHLVRRRGQEARLRCSPMKGHSHVYWYRQLPEEGLKFMVYLQKENIIDESGMPKERFSAEFPKEGPSILRIQQVVRGDSAAYFCASSPLDSTGELFFGEGSRLTVL.

The chain has TRBV7-9 and TRBJ2-3; weak D call: TRBD1 (5 bases). Looked up from germline, CDR1 is SEHNR and CDR2 is FQNEAQ (reference sequence). This CDR3 has 17 amino acids. V lost 5 bases, J lost 6 bases, and 24 bases lay in between. The CDR3 reads CASSPQQGVDTRDTQYF. In DNA form, the CDR3 reads TGTGCCAGCAGCCCTCAACAAGGGGTAGACACTCGGGATACGCAGTATTTT.

The gene calls are TRBV27 and TRBJ1-2; 7 nucleotides agree with TRBD1. The V and J ends lost 2 bases and 5 bases, in that order; junction bases with no gene match: 8. The CDR3 is 15 amino acids. Germline V gene sequence: CDR1 MNHEY, CDR2 SMNVEV (reference sequence). CDR3 nucleotides: TGTGCCAGCAGTTTAAACAGGGGTGAGGGTTATGGCTACACCTTC. This codes for CASSLNRGEGYGYTF.

V and J are TRBV19 and TRBJ1-5; 10 nucleotides match TRBD1. Germline trimming cut 3 bases from V and 2 bases from J; bases unmatched to any gene: 7. CDR3 size: 17 residues. CDR1 is LNHDA, CDR2 SQIVND, per germline (reference sequence). In DNA, the CDR3 is TGTGCCAGTAGTATCCTGGGACAGGGGAAACGCAATCAGCCCCAGCATTTT. The encoded protein is CASSILGQGKRNQPQHF.

This clone was recorded only once. The genes are TRBV18 and TRBJ1-1; the D gene is possibly TRBD1 (5 bases). The CDR3 has 14 amino acids. V dropped 6 bases and J dropped 0 bases, with 11 bases sitting between them. Per the germline V gene, CDR1 is KGHSH and CDR2 is LQKENI. The CDR3 nucleotides are TGTGCCAGCTCCCCCAGGGCCGTGAACACTGAAGCTTTCTTT. Translating it yields CASSPRAVNTEAFF.

The rearrangement uses TRBV7-2 and TRBJ1-6, with 7 bases that match TRBD1. Germline CDR1 reads SGHTA; CDR2 reads FQGNSA. CDR3 length: 15 residues. V gave up 4 bases and J gave up 7 bases; unmatched junction bases: 7. The CDR3 loop reads CASSSRQGRNSPLHF. The CDR3 nucleotides read TGTGCCAGCAGCTCGAGACAGGGTCGAAATTCACCCCTCCACTTT.

The chain carries TRBV7-2 and TRBJ1-1; no definite D call. Trimming left V 5 bases short and J 4 bases short, with 11 bases between. The CDR3 runs to 13 residues. Germline V gene sequence: CDR1 SGHTA, CDR2 FQGNSA. CDR3 region: CASSHSGSTEAFF. CDR3 coding DNA: TGTGCCAGCAGCCATTCGGGGAGCACTGAAGCTTTCTTT.

The chain uses TRBV18 and TRBJ2-7; the D is unclear. This CDR3 has 16 amino acids. V shed 0 bases and J shed 0 bases, with 12 bases lying between them. Germline CDR1 reads KGHSH; CDR2 reads LQKENI. CDR3 sequence: CASSPPSGPSSYEQYF. CDR3 nucleotides: TGTGCCAGCTCACCACCGTCCGGGCCAAGCTCCTACGAGCAGTACTTC.

The CDR3 reads CASSPAGGPEFWETQYF. The CDR3 DNA is TGTGCCAGCAGCCCGGCGGGAGGGCCAGAGTTCTGGGAGACCCAGTACTTC. This chain links TRBV5-6 with TRBJ2-5; TRBD2 matches at 9 bases. This CDR3 is built from 17 residues. Unmatched junction bases numbered 15, after V lost 4 bases and J lost 5 bases. Germline CDR1 reads SGHDT; CDR2 reads YYEEEE.

The V gene is TRBV4-1, the J gene TRBJ1-1, with D unresolved. This CDR3 contains 14 residues. Trimming took 1 base from V and 1 from J, leaving 7 bases between them. The germline CDR1 and CDR2 sequences are MGHRA and YSYEKL. CDR3 nucleotide sequence: TGCGCCAGCAGCCAAGGAGGACGGAACACTGAAGCTTTCTTT. It is translated as CASSQGGRNTEAFF.

V gene TRBV18 combines with J gene TRBJ1-3, with no clear D. Trimming shortened V by 0 bases and J by 0 bases, and 12 bases separated the two germline ends. The CDR3 consists of 17 residues. CDR1 is KGHSH and CDR2 is LQKENI in the germline V gene. The CDR3 loop reads CASSPPRTAISGNTIYF. Here the CDR3 DNA reads TGTGCCAGCTCACCACCCAGGACGGCGATCTCTGGAAACACCATATATTTT.

The rearrangement links TRBV19 to TRBJ1-2; D is uncertain. This CDR3 region has 14 residues. V dropped 3 bases and J dropped 4 bases, with 12 bases sitting between them. Germline V gene lookup returns CDR1 LNHDA and CDR2 SQIVND (reference sequence). CDR3 loop: CASSMGSSGYGYTF. CDR3 bases: TGTGCCAGTAGTATGGGCAGCTCGGGCTATGGCTACACCTTC.

The chain joins TRBV21-1 to TRBJ2-7. TRBV21-1 is recorded as a pseudogene. There are 15 residues in the CDR3. CDR3 bases: TGTGCCAGCAGCTGGCAACGGAAGTCTTCTTACGAGCAGTACTTC. This encodes CASSWQRKSSYEQYF.

CDR3 loop: CASRPAGGSVYEQYF. In DNA form, the CDR3 reads TGTGCCAGCAGACCTGCGGGGGGTAGCGTGTACGAGCAGTACTTC. The chain couples TRBV6-5 to TRBJ2-7, with TRBD2 identical over 8 bases. The CDR3 loop spans 15 amino acids. Trimming took 6 bases from V and 4 from J; bases not matched to a gene: 11. CDR1 MNHEY and CDR2 SVGAGI come from the germline V gene.

V usage is TRBV19 and J usage is TRBJ2-3; 15 bases are shared with TRBD2. CDR1 is LNHDA, CDR2 SQIVND, per germline (reference sequence). With 4 bases clipped from V and 6 bases from J, the junction kept 11 bases outside the gene matches. The CDR3 runs to 18 residues. The DNA of the CDR3 is TGTGCCAGTAGTACCCCCTGGACTAGCGGGAGGGCCAGTGATACGCAGTATTTT. It is translated as CASSTPWTSGRASDTQYF.

The genes are TRBV4-1 and TRBJ1-2; no definite D call. The germline V gene encodes CDR1 MGHRA and CDR2 YSYEKL. The V gene lost 0 bases and the J gene lost 3 bases, with 5 bases spanning the gap. The CDR3 runs 13 residues. CDR3 bases: TGCGCCAGCAGCCAAGAGGGGTACTATGGCTACACCTTC. This sequence encodes CASSQEGYYGYTF.